This T cell receptor (beta chain) was found in a study of T cell responses to AZD1222 COVID-19 vaccine. Produced via immunoSEQ multiplex PCR; TCRdb's table is partial and in-frame only. The sample shows about 100,000 clones, about 89% of them seen only once. As regards this clone: The antigen is unknown.

Overall study results and limits: Scientists sampled the repertoires only once the peak T cell response had passed. Unmutated regions of variants are reportedly targeted by nearly half of spike-specific TCRs.

In germline, CDR1 is SGHTS, CDR2 YDEGEE. V was pared by 2 bases and J by 0 bases, with 5 bases between. The CDR3 is 13 amino acids. The sample in question was peripheral blood, obtained on day 0 of MenACWY control vaccination. The chain is built from TRBV5-8 and TRBJ1-2; the D is unclear. This sequence was found in an adult in good health. CDR3 loop: CASSFRANYGYTF. CDR3 sequence (DNA): TGTGCCAGCAGCTTTCGGGCTAACTATGGCTACACCTTC.